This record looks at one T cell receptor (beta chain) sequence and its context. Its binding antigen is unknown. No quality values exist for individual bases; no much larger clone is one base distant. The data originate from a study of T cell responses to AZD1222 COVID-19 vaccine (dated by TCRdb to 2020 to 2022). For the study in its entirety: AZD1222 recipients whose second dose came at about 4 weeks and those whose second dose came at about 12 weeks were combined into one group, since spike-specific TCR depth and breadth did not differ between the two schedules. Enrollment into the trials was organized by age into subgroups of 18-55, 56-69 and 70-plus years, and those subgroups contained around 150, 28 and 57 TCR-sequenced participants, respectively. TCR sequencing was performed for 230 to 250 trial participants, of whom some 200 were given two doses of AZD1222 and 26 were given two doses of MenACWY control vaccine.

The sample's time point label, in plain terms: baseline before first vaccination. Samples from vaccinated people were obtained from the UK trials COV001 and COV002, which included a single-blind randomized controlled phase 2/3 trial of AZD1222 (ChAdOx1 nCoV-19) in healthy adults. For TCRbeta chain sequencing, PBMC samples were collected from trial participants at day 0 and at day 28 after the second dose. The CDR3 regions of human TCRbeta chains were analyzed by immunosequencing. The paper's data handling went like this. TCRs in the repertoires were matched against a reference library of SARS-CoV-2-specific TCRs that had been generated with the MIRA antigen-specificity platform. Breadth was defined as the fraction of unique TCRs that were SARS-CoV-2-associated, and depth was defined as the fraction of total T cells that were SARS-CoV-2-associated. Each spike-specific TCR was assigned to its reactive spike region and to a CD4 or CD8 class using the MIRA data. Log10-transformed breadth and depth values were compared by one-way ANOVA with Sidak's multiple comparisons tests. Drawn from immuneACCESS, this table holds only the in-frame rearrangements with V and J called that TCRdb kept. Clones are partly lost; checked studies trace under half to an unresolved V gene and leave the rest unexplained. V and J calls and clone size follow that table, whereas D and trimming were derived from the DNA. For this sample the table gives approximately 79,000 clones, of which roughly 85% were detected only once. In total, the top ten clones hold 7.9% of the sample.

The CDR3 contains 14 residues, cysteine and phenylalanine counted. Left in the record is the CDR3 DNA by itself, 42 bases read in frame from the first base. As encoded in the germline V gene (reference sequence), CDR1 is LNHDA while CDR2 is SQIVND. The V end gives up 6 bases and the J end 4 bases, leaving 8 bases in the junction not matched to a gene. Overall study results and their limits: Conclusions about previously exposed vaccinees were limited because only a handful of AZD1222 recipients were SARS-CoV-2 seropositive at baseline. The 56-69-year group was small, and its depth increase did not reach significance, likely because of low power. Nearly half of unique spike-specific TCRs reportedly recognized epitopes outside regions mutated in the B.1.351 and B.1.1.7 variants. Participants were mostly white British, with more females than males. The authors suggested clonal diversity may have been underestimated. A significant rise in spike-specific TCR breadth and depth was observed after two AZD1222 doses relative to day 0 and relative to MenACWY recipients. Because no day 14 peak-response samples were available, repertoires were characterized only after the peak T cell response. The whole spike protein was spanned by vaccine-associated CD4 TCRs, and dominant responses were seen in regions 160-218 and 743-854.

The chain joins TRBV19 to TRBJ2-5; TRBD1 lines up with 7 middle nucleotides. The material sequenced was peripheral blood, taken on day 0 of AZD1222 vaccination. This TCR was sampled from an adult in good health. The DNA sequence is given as TGTGCCAGTAGCCTCGACAGGGTAGGAGAGACCCAGTACTTC. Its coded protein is CASSLDRVGETQYF.